The 7 T cell receptor beta chains in this list originate from one sample, sequenced in a study of OX40 agonist ivuxolimab in advanced cancers. TCRdb's table, derived via immunoSEQ multiplex PCR, lists solely in-frame clones and lacks some. There are 20,000 to 25,000 clones in the sample; 80% to 90% occur only once, and roughly a sixth lies in the top ten. The sequences come from CD4+ or CD8+ T cells sorted from blood, collected in a trial of the OX40 agonist ivuxolimab. The receptor source for this set is an adult with an advanced solid tumor such as melanoma, head and neck, liver or kidney cancer.

The sample holds one count of this clone. The chain employs TRBV7-6 and TRBJ1-3, with D unclear. The V end lost 5 bases, the J end lost 8 bases, and 4 bases lay between the germline ends. CDR1 is SGHVS and CDR2 is FNYEAQ in the germline V gene. The CDR3 extends over 10 amino acids. The CDR3 bases are TGTGCCAGCAGCGGGGACACCATATATTTT. Its protein product is CASSGDTIYF.

This clone is a singleton in its sample. The gene calls are TRBV7-9 and TRBJ2-2; TRBD2 agrees at 11 bases. CDR3 size: 18 residues. Germline CDR1 and CDR2: SEHNR and FQNEAQ (reference sequence). Trimming at V came to 2 bases and at J to 4 bases, leaving 9 bases not matched to a gene. The CDR3 sequence: CASSLPPRLAGRTGELFF. Here the CDR3 DNA reads TGTGCCAGCAGCTTACCCCCTCGACTAGCGGGGCGCACCGGGGAGCTGTTTTTT.

The rearrangement links TRBV7-2 to TRBJ1-1; unclear D gene. Germline V lookup: CDR1 SGHTA, CDR2 FQGNSA. The CDR3 length is 13 residues. The ends were cut back, 1 base at V and 3 bases at J, with 6 bases in the middle. The CDR3 coding sequence is TGTGCCAGCAGCTTAGTTGTGGACACTGAAGCTTTCTTT. Its protein product is CASSLVVDTEAFF.

This clone was seen only a few times. At one of its ends the junction is not consistent with the germline gene, which may arise from a read error. V gene TRBV7-3 combines with J gene TRBJ2-7, with 8 bases fitting TRBD1. The CDR3 spans 16 residues. Germline loops: CDR1 SGHTA, CDR2 FQGTGA. CDR3 residues: CASSLTAGTGSYEQYF. CDR3 bases: TGTGCCAGCAGCCTAACCGCCGGGACAGGATCCTACGAGCAGTACTTC.

The V call is TRBV9, the J call TRBJ1-1; D not resolved. The CDR3 contains 13 residues. Germline V gene lookup returns CDR1 SGDLS and CDR2 YYNGEE. Trimming shortened V by 0 bases and J by 7 bases, and 10 bases separated the two germline ends. The DNA of the CDR3 is TGTGCCAGCAGCGTAGAACCCTTAGTTGAAGCTTTCTTT. Amino acid sequence: CASSVEPLVEAFF.

The chain links TRBV18 to TRBJ2-7; D assignment may be TRBD1 or TRBD2 (5 bases each). Germline V gene sequence: CDR1 KGHSH, CDR2 LQKENI. The CDR3 consists of 15 residues. V lost 2 bases and J lost 8, with 19 bases in between. The CDR3 region is CASSPGASTGFQQYF. CDR3 DNA: TGTGCCAGCTCACCAGGGGCTTCGACGGGGTTCCAGCAGTACTTC.

This chain links TRBV20-1 with TRBJ2-7; perhaps TRBD1 as D (5 bases). Trimming left V 3 bases short and J 6 bases short, with 9 bases between. CDR3 length equals 11 residues. Germline-derived CDR1 and CDR2 are DFQATT and SNEGSKA (reference sequence). CDR3 residues: CSASRGGEQYF. The CDR3 nucleotides are TGCAGTGCTAGTAGGGGTGGCGAGCAGTACTTC.